Shown below are 28 T cell receptor beta chains from a single sample sequenced in a study of cytomegalovirus exposure and HLA in healthy donors. PCR primers comprised 60 Vbeta and 13 Jbeta primers. Generated by immunoSEQ multiplex PCR, the TCRdb table keeps only in-frame clones and is missing some. The sample contains about 140,000 clones, approximately 80% of which appear only once. Sequenced input: PBMCs. Every receptor here comes from a middle-aged man in good health and CMV-seronegative.

V and J are TRBV7-2 and TRBJ2-3; 9 bases are shared with TRBD1. With V trimmed by 2 bases and J by 4 bases, 4 bases remained unmatched. Germline V gene sequence: CDR1 SGHTA, CDR2 FQGNSA. This CDR3 contains 15 residues. CDR3 bases: TGTGCCAGCAGCTTAATACAGGGGGCTTCAGATACGCAGTATTTT. As protein: CASSLIQGASDTQYF.

The CDR3 DNA reads TGTGCCAGCAGTTCCCTGACTGTAGTCACAGATACGCAGTATTTT. Protein: CASSSLTVVTDTQYF. The V gene is TRBV28, the J gene TRBJ2-3; unclear D gene. This CDR3 is built from 15 residues. Looked up from germline, CDR1 is MDHEN and CDR2 is SYDVKM. Trimming shortened V by 4 bases and J by 2 bases, and 13 bases separated the two germline ends.

This clone was recorded only once. J is TRBJ1-6 and V is TRBV15; possibly TRBD1 for D (5 bases). Trimming took 0 bases from V and 8 from J, leaving 14 bases between them. The V gene's germline CDR1 is LNHNV and CDR2 YYDKDF (reference sequence). The CDR3 totals 16 residues. CDR3 coding DNA: TGTGCCACCAGCAGAGATGGGGGGGGTGGGGATTCACCCCTCCACTTT. Residues: CATSRDGGGGDSPLHF.

This clone appeared a few times. The chain recombines TRBV7-7 with TRBJ2-7; possibly TRBD2 for D (8 bases). The CDR3 runs to 18 residues. Between the trimmed V and J ends, which lost 1 base and 2 bases, there was a span of 21 bases. The germline V gene has CDR1 SSHAT and CDR2 FNYEAQ (reference sequence). The CDR3 loop reads CASSLERGMTGSTYEQYF. Written as DNA, the CDR3 is TGTGCCAGCAGCTTAGAGCGGGGGATGACAGGGAGTACCTACGAGCAGTACTTC. The full variable domain, completed using reference TRBV7-7 and TRBJ2-7, is GAGVSQSPRYKVTKRGQDVTLRCDPISSHATLYWYQQALGQGPEFLTYFNYEAQPDKSGLPSDRFSAERPEGSISTLTIQRTEQRDSAMYRCASSLERGMTGSTYEQYFGPGTRLTVT.

The chain carries TRBV28 and TRBJ1-1; D gene ambiguous. V lost 3 bases and J lost 5, with 10 bases in between. The length of the CDR3 is 13 residues. The germline CDR1 and CDR2 sequences are MDHEN and SYDVKM. The CDR3 region is CASSFEAKTEAFF. The CDR3 bases are TGTGCCAGCAGTTTTGAGGCGAAAACTGAAGCTTTCTTT.

V is TRBV19 and J is TRBJ2-2, with D hard to call. V gave up 5 bases and J gave up 5 bases, with 9 bases separating them. The CDR3 loop spans 13 amino acids. Looked up from germline, CDR1 is LNHDA and CDR2 is SQIVND (reference sequence). The CDR3 coding sequence is TGTGCCAGTAGTCCCGCGGCGACCGGGGAGCTGTTTTTT. This translates into CASSPAATGELFF. Supplemented by reference TRBV19 and TRBJ2-2, the full variable domain reads DGGITQSPKYLFRKEGQNVTLSCEQNLNHDAMYWYRQDPGQGLRLIYYSQIVNDFQKGDIAEGYSVSREKKESFPLTVTSAQKNPTAFYLCASSPAATGELFFGEGSRLTVL.

The chain has TRBV27 and TRBJ2-7, with 8 bases identical to TRBD1. V was pared by 4 bases and J by 5 bases, with 4 bases of the junction left unmatched. The V gene's germline CDR1 is MNHEY and CDR2 SMNVEV (reference sequence). This CDR3 region has 13 residues. DNA of the CDR3: TGTGCCAGCAGTTCCGGGACAGGTGACGAGCAGTACTTC. Translation gives CASSSGTGDEQYF.

The CDR3 DNA follows: TGTGCCAGCAGCTTAGGACTAGCGGACACCGGGGAGCTGTTTTTT. Its protein product is CASSLGLADTGELFF. The rearrangement uses TRBV11-3 and TRBJ2-2; 9 positions agree with TRBD2. The germline V gene encodes CDR1 SGHNT and CDR2 YENEEA. J lost 3 bases, V lost 1 base, and 0 bases had no gene match. This CDR3 contains 15 residues.

The V and J genes are TRBV5-4 and TRBJ2-1; no definite D call. The CDR3 spans 15 residues. Germline V gene sequence: CDR1 SGHNT, CDR2 YYREEE (reference sequence). The V and J ends lost 4 bases and 1 base respectively, with 12 bases between them. The CDR3 here is CASSHHSLSYNEQFF. The CDR3 region has the DNA TGTGCCAGCAGCCACCACAGTCTTTCCTACAATGAGCAGTTCTTC.

This chain joins TRBV11-2 and TRBJ2-2; 8 bases agree with TRBD2. The germline CDR1 and CDR2 sequences are SGHAT and FQNNGV. Trimming removed 3 bases from V and 1 base from J; junction bases left unmatched: 4. The CDR3 loop spans 16 amino acids. The CDR3 DNA is TGTGCCAGCAGCTTTACAGGGACTAGGAACACCGGGGAGCTGTTTTTT. Translating gives CASSFTGTRNTGELFF.

This rearrangement joins TRBV7-9 to TRBJ1-1; D possibly corresponds to TRBD1 (5 bases). Germline CDR1 is SEHNR and CDR2 is FQNEAQ (reference sequence). Between the trimmed V and J ends, which lost 3 bases and 0 bases, there was a span of 11 bases. This CDR3 has 15 residues. CDR3 amino acids: CASSLGRGVNTEAFF. In DNA form, the CDR3 reads TGTGCCAGCAGCTTGGGGCGGGGAGTGAACACTGAAGCTTTCTTT.

The chain recombines TRBV19 with TRBJ2-7; 8 nucleotides match TRBD1. Looked up from germline, CDR1 is LNHDA and CDR2 is SQIVND (reference sequence). V was clipped by 3 bases and J by 4 bases; unmatched bases: 11. This CDR3 comprises 16 residues. DNA for the CDR3: TGTGCCAGTAGTATTGTGTTTCGGACAGGGTCGTACGAGCAGTACTTC. Translated, it gives CASSIVFRTGSYEQYF.

The chain joins TRBV28 to TRBJ1-3; D not certain. V was trimmed by 1 base and J by 8 bases, leaving 6 bases between them. The germline gives CDR1 MDHEN, CDR2 SYDVKM. The CDR3 contains 12 residues. The CDR3 is CASSLSVDTIYF. CDR3 sequence (DNA): TGTGCCAGCAGTTTATCGGTAGACACCATATATTTT.

The chain recombines TRBV7-2 with TRBJ2-3, with D maybe TRBD2 (7 bases). Germline-derived CDR1 and CDR2 are SGHTA and FQGNSA. The CDR3 is made up of 16 amino acids. Trimming cost V 5 bases and J 0 bases, with 15 bases left between them. In nucleotides, the CDR3 is TGTGCCAGCAGCCTGGGGGCGGGGGAGAGCACAGATACGCAGTATTTT. This codes for CASSLGAGESTDTQYF.

This clone was counted only a few times. This rearrangement joins TRBV13 to TRBJ2-7; the match to TRBD1 covers 8 bases. Germline lookup yields CDR1 PRHDT and CDR2 FYEKMQ (reference sequence). Losses at the gene ends were 2 bases for V and 3 bases for J; bases not matched to a gene: 3. This CDR3 contains 14 residues. This CDR3 is CASSLQGAFYEQYF. CDR3 coding DNA: TGTGCCAGCAGCTTACAGGGGGCGTTCTACGAGCAGTACTTC. Complete variable domain (other parts from reference TRBV13 and TRBJ2-7): AAGVIQSPRHLIKEKRETATLKCYPIPRHDTVYWYQQGPGQDPQFLISFYEKMQSDKGSIPDRFSAQQFSDYHSELNMSSLELGDSALYFCASSLQGAFYEQYFGPGTRLTVT.

The chain couples TRBV27 to TRBJ2-5, with 8 nucleotides matching TRBD1. Germline assignment: CDR1 MNHEY and CDR2 SMNVEV (reference sequence). The CDR3 loop spans 16 amino acids. V lost 5 bases and J lost 4; bases outside the gene matches: 12. The CDR3 protein is CASSPRTQGASETQYF. The CDR3 DNA reads TGTGCCAGCAGTCCACGGACCCAGGGGGCGTCAGAGACCCAGTACTTC.

The chain uses TRBV2 and TRBJ2-2; 7 bases map to TRBD1. The CDR3 runs to 18 residues. Germline V lookup: CDR1 SNHLY, CDR2 FYNNEI. V was clipped by 3 bases and J by 6 bases; unmatched bases: 16. The CDR3 nucleotides read TGTGCCAGCAGTGAGACCGTTTTCACAGGGGCGGTTGCCGGGGAGCTGTTTTTT. Protein sequence: CASSETVFTGAVAGELFF.

This rearrangement joins TRBV18 to TRBJ2-3; 8 bases line up with TRBD2. Germline values: CDR1 KGHSH, CDR2 LQKENI. CDR3 length: 14 residues. V dropped 4 bases and J dropped 2; count of bases not matched to a gene: 2. In DNA form, the CDR3 reads TGTGCCAGCTCACTAGGACTAGCCACAGATACGCAGTATTTT. It yields the protein CASSLGLATDTQYF.

Points on this clone: An end of the junction does not agree with germline; a read error may underlie this. The V gene is TRBV27, the J gene TRBJ2-2, with D possibly being TRBD2 (5 bases). Germline-derived CDR1 and CDR2 are MNHEY and SMNVEV (reference sequence). The CDR3 has 13 residues. The CDR3 DNA reads as TGTGCCAGCAGTTTAGTGAACACCGGGGAGCTGCTTTTT. Amino acids: CASSLVNTGELLF.

The chain has TRBV9 and TRBJ2-5; TRBD1 aligns across 10 bases. The better agreement between TRBJ2-7 and the DNA end casts doubt on the J call. The germline V gene encodes CDR1 SGDLS and CDR2 YYNGEE. The CDR3 is 16 residues long. CDR3 residues: CASSVDGTGDPNEQYF. Written as DNA, the CDR3 is TGTGCCAGCAGCGTGGACGGGACAGGGGACCCAAACGAGCAGTACTTC.

J is TRBJ2-7 and V is TRBV21-1; the table's D call TRBD2 went unverified against the DNA. TRBV21-1 represents a pseudogene. The CDR3 has 16 amino acids. The CDR3 nucleotides read TGTGCCAGCAGCAAAGAACCCGGGGGGATCTCCTACGAGCAGTACTTC. Translated, it gives CASSKEPGGISYEQYF.

The chain has TRBV6-5 and TRBJ2-7, with 8 bases that match TRBD2. Germline V gives CDR1 MNHEY, CDR2 SVGAGI. The CDR3 runs 14 residues. The junction had 5 bases not matched to a gene; V was cut back by 0 bases and J by 7 bases. CDR3: CASSYSPGGREQYF. The CDR3 nucleotides are TGTGCCAGCAGTTACTCGCCGGGGGGGAGAGAGCAGTACTTC.

The V and J genes are TRBV11-2 and TRBJ2-1; 9 nucleotides agree with TRBD2. V lost 1 base and J lost 6; bases outside the gene matches: 7. Germline V lookup: CDR1 SGHAT, CDR2 FQNNGV. The CDR3 consists of 16 residues. The CDR3 sequence is CASSLVALAGPNEQFF. In DNA, the CDR3 is TGTGCCAGCAGCTTAGTAGCCCTAGCGGGACCCAATGAGCAGTTCTTC.

In regard to this clone: Within the sample, other DNA sequences also encode this same CDR3. The CDR3 is CASSLGQGTQPQHF. The CDR3, as DNA: TGCGCCAGCAGCTTGGGACAGGGGACTCAGCCCCAGCATTTT. V is TRBV5-1 and J is TRBJ1-5; 8 bases align to TRBD1. V was clipped by 0 bases and J by 6 bases; unmatched bases: 2. This CDR3 spans 14 amino acids. Per the germline V gene, CDR1 is SGHRS and CDR2 is YFSETQ.

The gene calls are TRBV6-5 and TRBJ1-3, with TRBD1 matching 8 bases. Looked up from germline, CDR1 is MNHEY and CDR2 is SVGAGI. Germline trimming cut 0 bases from V and 2 bases from J; bases unmatched to any gene: 3. This CDR3 is built from 16 residues. This chain's CDR3 is CASSYSQGAAGNTIYF. The CDR3 bases are TGTGCCAGCAGTTACTCGCAGGGGGCGGCTGGAAACACCATATATTTT.

This chain joins TRBV9 and TRBJ2-5; perhaps TRBD2 as D (6 bases). Per the germline V gene, CDR1 is SGDLS and CDR2 is YYNGEE. Between the trimmed V and J ends, which lost 1 base and 0 bases, there was a span of 13 bases. The CDR3 sequence is 16 residues long. The CDR3 here is CASSVLSGGNQETQYF. CDR3 coding DNA: TGTGCCAGCAGCGTATTGTCGGGCGGGAACCAAGAGACCCAGTACTTC.

The rearrangement uses TRBV28 and TRBJ2-1; D unclear. The CDR3 consists of 15 residues. Trimming took off 2 bases at V and 0 bases at J, with 8 bases between the two ends. Germline CDR1 and CDR2: MDHEN and SYDVKM. CDR3 amino acids: CASSLMISSYNEQFF. The CDR3 DNA follows: TGTGCCAGCAGTTTAATGATTAGCTCCTACAATGAGCAGTTCTTC.

The chain joins TRBV6-6 to TRBJ2-7; 11 bases agree with TRBD2. The CDR3 is 16 amino acids. The junction had 7 bases not matched to a gene; V was cut back by 6 bases and J by 0 bases. Germline CDR1 reads MNHNY; CDR2 reads SVGAGI (reference sequence). The DNA of the CDR3 is TGTGCCAGCAGCTCGACGGGACTAGCGGTCTCCTACGAGCAGTACTTC. This encodes CASSSTGLAVSYEQYF.